This T cell receptor beta chain was retrieved from a study of blood T cell repertoires in COVID-19. Turning to the study itself: Whether acute or convalescent, the COVID-19 samples came from the United States, Italy and Spain.

The CDR3 has 17 amino acids. Germline-derived CDR1 and CDR2 are SEHNR and FQNEAQ (reference sequence). The trim removed 5 bases at V and 10 bases at J, leaving 19 bases unmatched. Participants' own reports of clinical history determined their cohort assignment. Repertoires were generated with immunoSEQ multiplex PCR, while TCRdb's copy carries only in-frame clones and drops some. The sample carries a few hundred thousand clones, about 86% recorded once. This receptor was taken from a woman in her forties with acute COVID-19. The J gene is TRBJ2-1, the V gene TRBV7-9, with 8 bases identical to TRBD2. The sequencing input was PBMCs or T cells enriched from blood (not recorded which). The CDR3 coding sequence is TGTGCCAGCAGCCACGTCCCGGGACTAGTAGGTTTTAGCGAGCAGTTCTTC. Protein: CASSHVPGLVGFSEQFF.